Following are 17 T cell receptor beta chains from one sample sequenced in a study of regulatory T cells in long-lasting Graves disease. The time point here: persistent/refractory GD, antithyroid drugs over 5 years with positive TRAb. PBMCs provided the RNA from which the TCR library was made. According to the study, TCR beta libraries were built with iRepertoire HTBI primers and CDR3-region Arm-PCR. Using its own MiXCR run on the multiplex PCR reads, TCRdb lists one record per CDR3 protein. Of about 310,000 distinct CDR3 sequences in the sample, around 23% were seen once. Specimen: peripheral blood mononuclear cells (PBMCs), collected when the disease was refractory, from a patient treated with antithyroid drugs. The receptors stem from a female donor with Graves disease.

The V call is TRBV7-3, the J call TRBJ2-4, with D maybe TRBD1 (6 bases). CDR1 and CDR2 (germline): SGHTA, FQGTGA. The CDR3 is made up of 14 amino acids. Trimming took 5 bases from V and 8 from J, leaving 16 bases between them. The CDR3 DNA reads TGTGCCAGCAGCCCGCAGGGGCCTGAGGACATTCAGTACTTC. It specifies CASSPQGPEDIQYF. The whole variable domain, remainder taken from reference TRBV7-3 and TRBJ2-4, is GAGVSQTPSNKVTEKGKYVELRCDPISGHTALYWYRQSLGQGPEFLIYFQGTGAADDSGLPNDRFFAVRPEGSVSTLKIQRTERGDSAVYLCASSPQGPEDIQYFGAGTRLSVL.

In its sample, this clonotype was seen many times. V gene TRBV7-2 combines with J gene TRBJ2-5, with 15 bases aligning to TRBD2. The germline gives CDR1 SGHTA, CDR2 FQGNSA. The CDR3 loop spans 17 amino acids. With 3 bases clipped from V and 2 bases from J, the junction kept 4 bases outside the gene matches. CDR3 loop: CASSLGTSGRTQETQYF. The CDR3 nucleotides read TGTGCCAGCAGCTTGGGGACTAGCGGGAGGACACAAGAGACCCAGTACTTC. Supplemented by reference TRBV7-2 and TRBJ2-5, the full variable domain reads GAGVSQSPSNKVTEKGKDVELRCDPISGHTALYWYRQSLGQGLEFLIYFQGNSAPDKSGLPSDRFSAERTGGSVSTLTIQRTQQEDSAVYLCASSLGTSGRTQETQYFGPGTRLLVL.

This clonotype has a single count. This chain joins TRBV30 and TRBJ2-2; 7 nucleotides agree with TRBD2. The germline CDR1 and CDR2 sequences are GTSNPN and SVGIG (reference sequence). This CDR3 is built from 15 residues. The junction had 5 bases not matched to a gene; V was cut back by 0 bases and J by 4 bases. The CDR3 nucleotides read TGTGCCTGGAGTGTAAGACTAGCCGCCACCGGGGAGCTGTTTTTT. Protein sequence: CAWSVRLAATGELFF.

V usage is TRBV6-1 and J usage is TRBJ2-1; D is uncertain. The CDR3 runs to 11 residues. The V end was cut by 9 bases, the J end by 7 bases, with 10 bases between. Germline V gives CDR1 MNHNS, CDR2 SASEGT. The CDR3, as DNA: TGTGCCAGTCTTCTAGGGAATGAGCAGTTCTTC. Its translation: CASLLGNEQFF.

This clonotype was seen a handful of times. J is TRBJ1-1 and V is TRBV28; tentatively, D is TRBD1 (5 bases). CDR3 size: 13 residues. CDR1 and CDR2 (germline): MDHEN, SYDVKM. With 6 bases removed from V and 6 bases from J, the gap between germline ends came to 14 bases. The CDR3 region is CASRPGGLAEAFF. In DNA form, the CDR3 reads TGTGCCAGCAGACCGGGGGGGTTAGCTGAAGCTTTCTTT.

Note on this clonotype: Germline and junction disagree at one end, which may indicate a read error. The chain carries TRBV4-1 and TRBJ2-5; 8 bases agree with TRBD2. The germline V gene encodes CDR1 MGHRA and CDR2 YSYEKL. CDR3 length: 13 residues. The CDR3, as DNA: TGCGCCAGCAGACAAGCGGGAGACGAGACCCAGTACTTC. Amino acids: CASRQAGDETQYF.

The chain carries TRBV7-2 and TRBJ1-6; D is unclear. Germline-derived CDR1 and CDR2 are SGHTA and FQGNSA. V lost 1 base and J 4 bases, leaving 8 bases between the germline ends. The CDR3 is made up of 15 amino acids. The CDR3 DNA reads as TGTGCCAGCAGCTTAGATAGACCTTATAATTCACCCCTCCACTTT. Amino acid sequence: CASSLDRPYNSPLHF.

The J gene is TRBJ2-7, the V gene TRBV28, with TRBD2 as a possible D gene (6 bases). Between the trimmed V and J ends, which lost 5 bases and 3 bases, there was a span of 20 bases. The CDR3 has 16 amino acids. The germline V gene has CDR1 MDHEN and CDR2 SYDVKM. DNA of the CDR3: TGTGCCAGCAGTCTTAAAGGAGGGAACGGGGTCTACGAGCAGTACTTC. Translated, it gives CASSLKGGNGVYEQYF. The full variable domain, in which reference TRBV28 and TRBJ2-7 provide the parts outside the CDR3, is DVKVTQSSRYLVKRTGEKVFLECVQDMDHENMFWYRQDPGLGLRLIYFSYDVKMKEKGDIPEGYSVSREKKERFSLILESASTNQTSMYLCASSLKGGNGVYEQYFGPGTRLTVT.

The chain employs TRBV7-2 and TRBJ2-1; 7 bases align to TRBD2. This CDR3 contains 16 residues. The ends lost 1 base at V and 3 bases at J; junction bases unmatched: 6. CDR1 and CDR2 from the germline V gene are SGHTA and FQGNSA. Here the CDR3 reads CASSLETREFYNEQFF. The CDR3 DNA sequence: TGTGCCAGCAGCTTAGAAACGCGGGAGTTCTACAATGAGCAGTTCTTC.

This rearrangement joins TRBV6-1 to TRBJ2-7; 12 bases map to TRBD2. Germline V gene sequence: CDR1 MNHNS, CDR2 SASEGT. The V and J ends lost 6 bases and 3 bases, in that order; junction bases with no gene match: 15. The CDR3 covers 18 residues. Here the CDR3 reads CASSPRSLAGGPIYEQYF. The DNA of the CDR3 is TGTGCCAGCAGCCCCCGGTCGCTAGCGGGAGGGCCAATCTACGAGCAGTACTTC.

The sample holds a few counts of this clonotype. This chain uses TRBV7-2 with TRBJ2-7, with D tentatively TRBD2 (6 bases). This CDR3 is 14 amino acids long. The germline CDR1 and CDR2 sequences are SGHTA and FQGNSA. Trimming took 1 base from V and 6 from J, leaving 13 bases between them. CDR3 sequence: CASSLVGSLGEQYF. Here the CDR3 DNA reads TGTGCCAGCAGCTTAGTCGGGAGCCTGGGCGAGCAGTACTTC.

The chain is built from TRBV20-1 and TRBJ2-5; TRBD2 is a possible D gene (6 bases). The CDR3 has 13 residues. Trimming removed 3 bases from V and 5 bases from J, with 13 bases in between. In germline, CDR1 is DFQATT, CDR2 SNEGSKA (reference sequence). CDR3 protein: CSASVPGEETQYF. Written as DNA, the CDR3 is TGCAGTGCTAGTGTTCCGGGGGAGGAGACCCAGTACTTC.

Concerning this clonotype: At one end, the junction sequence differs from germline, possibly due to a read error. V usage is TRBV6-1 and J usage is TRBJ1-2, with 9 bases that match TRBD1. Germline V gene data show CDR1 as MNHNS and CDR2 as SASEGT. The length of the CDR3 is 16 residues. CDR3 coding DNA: TGTGCCAGCAGTCAAGCACAGGGGGCATTCGGGGTAGGCTACACCTTC. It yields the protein CASSQAQGAFGVGYTF.

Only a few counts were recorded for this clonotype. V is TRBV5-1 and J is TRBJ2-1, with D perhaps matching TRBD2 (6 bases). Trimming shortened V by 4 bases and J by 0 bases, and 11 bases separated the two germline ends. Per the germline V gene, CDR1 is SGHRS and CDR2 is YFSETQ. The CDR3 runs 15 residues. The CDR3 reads CASSTSSASYNEQFF. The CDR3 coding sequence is TGCGCCAGCAGCACCTCTAGCGCCTCCTACAATGAGCAGTTCTTC.

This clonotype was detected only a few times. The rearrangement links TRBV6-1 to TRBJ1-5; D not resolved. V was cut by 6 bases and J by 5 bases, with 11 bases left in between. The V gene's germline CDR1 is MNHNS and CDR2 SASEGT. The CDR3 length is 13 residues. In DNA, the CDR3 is TGTGCCAGCAGCGGACGGTGGTATCAGCCCCAGCATTTT. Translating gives CASSGRWYQPQHF.

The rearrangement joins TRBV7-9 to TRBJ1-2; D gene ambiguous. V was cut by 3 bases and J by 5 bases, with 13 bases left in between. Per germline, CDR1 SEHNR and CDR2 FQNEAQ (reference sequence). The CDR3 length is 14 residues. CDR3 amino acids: CASSFNGKEYGYTF. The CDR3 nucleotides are TGTGCCAGCAGCTTCAACGGAAAGGAATATGGCTACACCTTC.

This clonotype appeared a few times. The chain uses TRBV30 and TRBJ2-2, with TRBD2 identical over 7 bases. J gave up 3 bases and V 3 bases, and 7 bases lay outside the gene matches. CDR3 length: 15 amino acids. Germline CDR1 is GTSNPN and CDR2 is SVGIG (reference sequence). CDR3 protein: CAWRGGSIDTGELFF. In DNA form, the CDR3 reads TGTGCCTGGAGGGGAGGGAGTATCGACACCGGGGAGCTGTTTTTT.